This TCR beta chain was sequenced in a study of blood T cell repertoires in COVID-19. The CDR3 is made up of 16 amino acids. Germline-derived CDR1 and CDR2 are KGHSH and LQKENI. V gave up 8 bases and J gave up 7 bases; unmatched junction bases: 15. The table came from immunoSEQ multiplex PCR; TCRdb's copy has only in-frame clones and leaves some out. This table has 23,000 or so clones, roughly 85% appearing once. What was sequenced was peripheral blood. The J gene is TRBJ1-3, the V gene TRBV18; TRBD1 agrees at 9 bases. The receptor's source is a human donor in a cohort sampled during active COVID-19. The CDR3 DNA reads as TGTGCCAGCGGCCCCGGGACAGGGAATTTAATGAACACCATATATTTT. Translating gives CASGPGTGNLMNTIYF. The full variable domain, in which reference TRBV18 and TRBJ1-3 provide the parts outside the CDR3, is NAGVMQNPRHLVRRRGQEARLRCSPMKGHSHVYWYRQLPEEGLKFMVYLQKENIIDESGMPKERFSAEFPKEGPSILRIQQVVRGDSAAYFCASGPGTGNLMNTIYFGEGSWLTVV.